This is a list of T cell receptor beta chains from one sample in a study of blood T cells in healthy people across ages. TCRdb reprocessed the 5' RACE reads with MiXCR, giving one entry per CDR3 protein. The repertoire holds roughly 1 million distinct CDR3 sequences, with under 30% as singletons. A further study also used this sample, focusing on T cells of mothers and their children.

Material for sequencing was blood. The origin of the receptors is a girl aged 2 to 9 in good health. Both conserved end residues are part of each CDR3. A D gene is named only where the DNA matches it firmly. Clone size is stated in some rows and not others, as once, few, many or a class when expanded.

>once|TRBV5-1|-|TRBJ1-1
CASSIFGGWNTEAFF
TGCGCCAGCAGCATATTCGGAGGGTGGAACACTGAAGCTTTCTTT
>few|TRBV28|-|TRBJ2-7
CASSYLTVSSYEQYF
TGTGCCAGCAGTTACTTGACAGTTTCCTCCTACGAGCAGTACTTC
>-|TRBV20-1|TRBD1|TRBJ1-2
CSARGTEYYGCTF
TGCAGTGCTAGGGGGACAGAGTACTATGGCTGCACCTTC
>-|TRBV6-2/TRBV6-3|TRBD1|TRBJ2-7
CASISGQGVHEQYF
TGTGCCAGCATTTCGGGACAGGGTGTCCACGAGCAGTACTTC
>-|TRBV12-3/TRBV12-4|-|TRBJ1-1
CASSFSTPTNTEAFF
TGTGCCAGCAGTTTCTCGACACCGACGAACACTGAAGCTTTCTTT
>few|TRBV28|TRBD2|TRBJ2-3
CASRSGLAGGADTQYF
TGTGCCAGCAGATCCGGACTAGCGGGAGGTGCAGATACGCAGTATTTT
>-|TRBV20-1|TRBD1|TRBJ1-1
CSASPPGQKNTEAFF
TGCAGTGCTAGTCCGCCGGGACAGAAGAACACTGAAGCTTTCTTT
>-|TRBV29-1|-|TRBJ2-7
CSASDVSYEQYF
TGCAGCGCATCGGACGTCTCCTACGAGCAGTACTTC
>few|TRBV29-1|TRBD2|TRBJ2-1
CSASPGLHTREQFF
TGCAGCGCCAGTCCGGGACTACACACCAGGGAGCAGTTCTTC
>few|TRBV20-1|TRBD2|TRBJ2-1
CSARKPGLGIYNEQFF
TGCAGTGCGCGAAAACCGGGACTAGGGATTTACAATGAGCAGTTCTTC
>-|TRBV28|-|TRBJ2-7
CASSIEFYEQYF
TGTGCCAGCAGCATTGAGTTCTACGAGCAGTACTTC
>few|TRBV7-2|TRBD2|TRBJ2-3
CASNLAAPIASGRVHF
TGTGCCAGCAACTTAGCCGCCCCGATCGCTAGCGGGAGAGTACATTTT
>-|TRBV2|-|TRBJ1-1
CASFRGGTEAFF
TGTGCCAGCTTTCGGGGAGGCACTGAAGCTTTCTTT
>-|TRBV3-1|TRBD1|TRBJ2-6
CASSGGQGGSGANVLTF
TGTGCCAGCAGCGGCGGACAGGGGGGATCTGGGGCCAACGTCCTGACTTTC
>-|TRBV11-3|TRBD1|TRBJ2-5
CASSLRQGPKETQYF
TGTGCCAGCAGCCTTAGACAGGGGCCTAAAGAGACCCAGTACTTC
>-|TRBV20-1|TRBD2|TRBJ2-5
CSASRLAEGETQYF
TGCAGTGCCAGCCGTCTAGCGGAGGGGGAGACCCAGTACTTC
>-|TRBV7-8|-|TRBJ1-3
CASSLTERTAAGNTIYF
TGTGCCAGCAGCTTAACAGAGAGGACTGCCGCTGGAAACACCATATATTTT
>few|TRBV5-4|-|TRBJ1-1
CASSAGGAEAFF
TGTGCCAGCAGCGCTGGGGGTGCAGAAGCTTTCTTT
>-|TRBV20-1|-|TRBJ1-1
CSVVGTAFHF
TGCAGTGTCGTTGGGACCGCCTTCCATTTT
>few|TRBV7-2|-|TRBJ2-3
CASSSGQLTDTQYF
TGTGCCAGCAGCTCCGGACAGTTGACAGATACGCAGTATTTT
>few|TRBV12-5|-|TRBJ2-5
CASGLVRGGEETQYF
TGTGCCAGTGGTTTGGTACGAGGAGGGGAAGAGACCCAGTACTTC
>-|TRBV12-3/TRBV12-4|TRBD1|TRBJ1-2
CASSPYGTEEYSGYTF
TGTGCCAGCAGTCCCTACGGGACAGAAGAATATAGTGGCTACACCTTC
>-|TRBV7-9|-|TRBJ2-4
CASSLGGGANIQYF
TGTGCCAGCAGCTTAGGGGGTGGGGCAAACATTCAGTACTTC
>few|TRBV12-3/TRBV12-4|-|TRBJ2-1
CASADSSYNEQFF
TGTGCCTCCGCGGACAGCTCCTACAATGAGCAGTTCTTC
>few|TRBV10-3|-|TRBJ2-1
CAIRVDGGNNEQFF
TGTGCCATCAGGGTTGATGGCGGCAACAATGAGCAGTTCTTC
>few|TRBV7-2|TRBD2|TRBJ2-2
CASSLLRLAQVGELFF
TGTGCCAGCAGCTTACTGAGACTAGCTCAGGTCGGGGAGCTGTTTTTT
>few|TRBV19|TRBD1|TRBJ2-4
CASTPGQGKNIQYF
TGTGCCAGTACCCCCGGACAGGGAAAAAACATTCAGTACTTC
>once|TRBV7-9|-|TRBJ2-7
CASCDGTYEQYF
TGTGCCAGCTGCGACGGAACCTACGAGCAGTACTTC
>-|TRBV9|TRBD1|TRBJ1-1
CASSKRQGEAFF
TGTGCCAGCAGCAAACGACAGGGCGAAGCTTTCTTT
>few|TRBV2|-|TRBJ2-7
CASSADGVSYEQYF
TGTGCCAGCAGTGCGGACGGCGTCTCCTACGAGCAGTACTTC
>few|TRBV12-3/TRBV12-4|TRBD1|TRBJ2-3
CASSFPQGEITDTQYF
TGTGCCAGCAGTTTCCCCCAGGGGGAGATCACAGATACGCAGTATTTT
>many|TRBV7-3|-|TRBJ2-5
CASSPGTSQETQYF
TGTGCCAGCAGTCCCGGGACTTCACAAGAGACCCAGTACTTC
>-|TRBV20-1|TRBD2|TRBJ2-1
CSASRRTSGSSYNEQFF
TGCAGTGCTAGTAGACGGACTAGCGGGAGCTCCTACAATGAGCAGTTCTTC
>-|TRBV5-4|TRBD1|TRBJ2-7
CASSLPGQGIYEQYF
TGTGCCAGCAGCTTACCGGGACAGGGTATTTACGAGCAGTACTTC
>few|TRBV20-1|-|TRBJ2-6
CSARQVSGANVLTF
TGCAGTGCTAGGCAGGTTTCTGGGGCCAACGTCCTGACTTTC
>-|TRBV20-1|-|TRBJ2-1
CSANGSPRGGVSYNEQFF
TGCAGTGCCAACGGAAGTCCCCGAGGGGGGGTATCCTACAATGAGCAGTTCTTC
>few|TRBV6-2/TRBV6-3|-|TRBJ1-5
CASRMTENQPQHF
TGTGCCAGCAGGATGACAGAGAATCAGCCCCAGCATTTT
>few|TRBV20-1|TRBD1|TRBJ1-4
CSATTGIRERLFF
TGCAGTGCAACGACAGGGATAAGGGAAAGACTGTTTTTT
>-|TRBV11-2|-|TRBJ2-5
CASSFGDWGEETQYF
TGTGCCAGCAGCTTTGGGGACTGGGGGGAAGAGACCCAGTACTTC
>-|TRBV28|-|TRBJ2-5
CASSPPGAQETQYF
TGTGCCAGCAGCCCCCCGGGGGCCCAAGAGACCCAGTACTTC
>-|TRBV14|TRBD1|TRBJ2-5
CASSQDEWGTGGGETQYF
TGTGCCAGCAGCCAAGATGAATGGGGGACAGGTGGCGGGGAGACCCAGTACTTC
>-|TRBV29-1|TRBD1|TRBJ2-7
CSVLRGTGSSYEQYF
TGCAGCGTGCTAAGGGGGACAGGGAGCTCCTACGAGCAGTACTTC
>-|TRBV29-1|-|TRBJ2-2
CSVESWGEMSGELFF
TGCAGCGTTGAGAGTTGGGGGGAAATGTCCGGGGAGCTGTTTTTT
>many|TRBV7-2|TRBD1|TRBJ2-5
CASSLLFGQGTETQYF
TGTGCCAGCAGCTTATTGTTTGGACAGGGGACGGAGACCCAGTACTTC
>-|TRBV27|-|TRBJ2-5
CASRIGLTPRETQYF
TGTGCCAGCAGGATCGGACTGACGCCCCGAGAGACCCAGTACTTC
>-|TRBV28|TRBD1|TRBJ2-3
CASSTPGTGYTDTQYF
TGTGCCAGCAGCACACCCGGGACAGGGTACACAGATACGCAGTATTTT
>-|TRBV20-1|-|TRBJ2-7
CSASGTAYEQYF
TGCAGTGCTAGCGGGACCGCCTACGAGCAGTACTTC
>few|TRBV27|TRBD2|TRBJ2-5
CASSLSSAGGETQYF
TGTGCCAGCAGTTTATCGAGCGCCGGGGGGGAGACCCAGTACTTC
>few|TRBV9|-|TRBJ1-2
CASSVPGIGGYTF
TGTGCCAGCAGCGTGCCGGGGATTGGTGGCTACACCTTC
>-|TRBV29-1|-|TRBJ1-2
CSVDHARGDYGYTF
TGCAGCGTTGACCACGCTCGCGGTGACTATGGCTACACCTTC
>-|TRBV11-3|-|TRBJ2-5
CASSLDPVTQYF
TGTGCCAGCAGCTTAGATCCAGTGACCCAGTACTTC
>few|TRBV12-3/TRBV12-4|TRBD2|TRBJ2-1
CVSRPGLGSYNEQFF
TGTGTCAGCAGGCCGGGACTAGGTAGCTACAATGAGCAGTTCTTC
>once|TRBV5-6|-|TRBJ2-5
CASSLRRFQETQYF
TGTGCCAGCAGCCTGCGACGGTTCCAAGAGACCCAGTACTTC
>-|TRBV20-1|TRBD2|TRBJ2-7
CSAIWAGGLTHEQYF
TGCAGTGCCATATGGGCGGGGGGCCTTACCCACGAGCAGTACTTC
>once|TRBV4-2|-|TRBJ2-3
CASSQRNTDTQYF
TGTGCCAGCAGCCAAAGAAACACAGATACGCAGTATTTT
>-|TRBV7-9|-|TRBJ2-5
CASSQTGYQETQYF
TGTGCCAGCAGCCAAACAGGGTATCAAGAGACCCAGTACTTC
>-|TRBV7-2|-|TRBJ2-3
CASKYGRDTDTQYF
TGTGCCAGCAAGTATGGGAGAGACACAGATACGCAGTATTTT
>-|TRBV11-2|TRBD1|TRBJ1-1
CASSLVWTGALNTEAFF
TGTGCCAGCAGCTTAGTCTGGACAGGGGCCCTGAACACTGAAGCTTTCTTT
>-|TRBV7-4|-|TRBJ1-4
CASSLETVRGEKLFF
TGTGCCAGCAGCTTAGAGACAGTGAGGGGGGAAAAACTGTTTTTT